The T cell receptor beta chain under discussion was sequenced for a study of immune evolution from preneoplasia to lung adenocarcinoma. There are 15 residues in the CDR3. CDR1 LNHDA and CDR2 SQIVND come from the germline V gene (reference sequence). Trimming removed 7 bases from V and 1 base from J, with 16 bases in between. Profiling relied on immunoSEQ multiplex PCR, and the TCRdb table lists in-frame clones only, not all of them. The profile shows thousands of clones, 70% to 80% of them singletons. The TCR comes from a person in their sixties or seventies with lung adenocarcinoma. Sequenced sample: FFPE lung adenocarcinoma in situ tissue. The chain links TRBV19 to TRBJ1-1, with D perhaps matching TRBD1 (6 bases). DNA for the CDR3: TGTGCCAGTAAAATAAGCCAGGGGAGGAACACTGAAGCTTTCTTT. Protein product: CASKISQGRNTEAFF.